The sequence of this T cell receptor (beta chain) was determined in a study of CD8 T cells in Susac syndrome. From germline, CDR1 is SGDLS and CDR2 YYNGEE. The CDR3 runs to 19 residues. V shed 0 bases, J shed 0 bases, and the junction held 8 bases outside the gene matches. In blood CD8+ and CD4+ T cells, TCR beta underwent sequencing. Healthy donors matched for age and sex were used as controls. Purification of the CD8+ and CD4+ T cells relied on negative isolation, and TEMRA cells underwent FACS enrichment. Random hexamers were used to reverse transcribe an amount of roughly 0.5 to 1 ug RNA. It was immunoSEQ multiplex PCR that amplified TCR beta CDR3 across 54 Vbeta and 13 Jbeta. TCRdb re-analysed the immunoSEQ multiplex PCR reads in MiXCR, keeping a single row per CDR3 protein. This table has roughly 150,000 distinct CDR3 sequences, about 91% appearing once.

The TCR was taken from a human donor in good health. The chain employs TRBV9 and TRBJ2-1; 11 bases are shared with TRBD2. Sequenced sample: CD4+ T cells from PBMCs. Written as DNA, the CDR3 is TGTGCCAGCAGCGTAGATGCTAGCGGGAGGCCCCACTCCTACAATGAGCAGTTCTTC. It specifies CASSVDASGRPHSYNEQFF.